This section outlines one T cell receptor (beta chain) sequence together with its context. The antigen is unknown. A J-beta primer mix and a sample-barcoded 5' primer were used in a second PCR of roughly 6 to 11 cycles. TCRdb called the 5' RACE reads again in MiXCR, with one record for every CDR3 protein. The repertoire includes some 1.5 million distinct CDR3 sequences, roughly 28% of them detected once, and 7.7% sits in the top ten. This sample is drawn from a study of blood T cells in healthy people across ages. Overall study results and limits: Diversity was estimated from one million T cells, and these estimates were considered underestimates.

The CDR3 is 17 residues long. Unmatched junction bases numbered 12, after V lost 2 bases and J lost 10 bases. CDR1 and CDR2 from the germline V gene are MNHNY and SVGAGI (reference sequence). Every donor contributed roughly 10 milliliters of peripheral blood by blood draw. Sequences were obtained from blood. This sequence was found in a woman younger than 45 in good health. The chain recombines TRBV6-6 with TRBJ2-1, with TRBD2 matching over 12 bases. The CDR3 loop reads CASSYATSGSLAQEQFF. The CDR3, as DNA: TGTGCCAGCAGTTACGCGACTAGCGGGAGTCTTGCCCAAGAGCAGTTCTTC.